These T cell receptor beta chains were read from a single sample in a study of blood T cell repertoires in COVID-19. Only in-frame clones appear in the TCRdb table, and some are missing; sequencing was by immunoSEQ multiplex PCR. The table has some 260,000 clones, 88% seen once. Material for sequencing was peripheral blood. Receptors were obtained from a human donor in a cohort sampled during active COVID-19. CDR3s include the opening cysteine and the closing phenylalanine or tryptophan. Each record gives: D gene, clone size, V gene, J gene, CDR3 DNA, CDR3 protein. A D gene is named only where the DNA matches it firmly. Not every row has a clone size; where given, it reads once, few, many or a size class.

D gene: NA
clone size: NA
V gene: TRBV2
J gene: TRBJ2-5
CDR3 DNA: TGTGCCAGCGGGGGGTGGGAGACCCAGTACTTC
CDR3 protein: CASGGWETQYF

D gene: TRBD2
clone size: once
V gene: TRBV18
J gene: TRBJ2-1
CDR3 DNA: TGTGCCAGCTCACCGCGGATTAGCGGGAGGAATTCCCAGTTCTTC
CDR3 protein: CASSPRISGRNSQFF

D gene: NA
clone size: NA
V gene: TRBV6-5
J gene: TRBJ1-1
CDR3 DNA: TGTGCCAGCAGCCAGCAGAGAGAGGTGAACACTGAAGCTTTCTTT
CDR3 protein: CASSQQREVNTEAFF

D gene: TRBD1
clone size: NA
V gene: TRBV2
J gene: TRBJ2-6
CDR3 DNA: TGTGCCACCAGGCCGGGACAGGGGGTTTCTGGGGCCAACGTCCTGACTTTC
CDR3 protein: CATRPGQGVSGANVLTF

D gene: NA
clone size: NA
V gene: TRBV27
J gene: TRBJ2-1
CDR3 DNA: TGTGCCAGCAGGAGCGGACAGAGCTCCTACAATGAGCAGTTCTTC
CDR3 protein: CASRSGQSSYNEQFF

D gene: TRBD2
clone size: few
V gene: TRBV4-1
J gene: TRBJ2-7
CDR3 DNA: TGCGCCAGCAGCCAACAACTAGCGGGGAACTACGAGCAGTACTTC
CDR3 protein: CASSQQLAGNYEQYF

D gene: TRBD1
clone size: NA
V gene: TRBV7-3
J gene: TRBJ2-3
CDR3 DNA: TGTGCCAGCAGCTTGGGGTACAGGGGCTCGTCCACAGATACGCAGTATTTT
CDR3 protein: CASSLGYRGSSTDTQYF

D gene: NA
clone size: NA
V gene: TRBV2
J gene: TRBJ1-4
CDR3 DNA: TGTGCCAGCAGTGTGGAAGGGAGGAGTGAAAAACTGTTTTTT
CDR3 protein: CASSVEGRSEKLFF

D gene: NA
clone size: NA
V gene: TRBV6-5
J gene: TRBJ2-3
CDR3 DNA: TGTGCCAGCAGTTACTCAAGGGGAAGGGGTACGCAGTATTTT
CDR3 protein: CASSYSRGRGTQYF

D gene: NA
clone size: NA
V gene: TRBV28
J gene: TRBJ1-1
CDR3 DNA: TGTGCCAGCCGCGAGGGAACTGAAGCTTTCTTT
CDR3 protein: CASREGTEAFF

D gene: TRBD2
clone size: many
V gene: TRBV6-5
J gene: TRBJ2-7
CDR3 DNA: TGTGCCAGCAGTTACTCTAGCGGGAGCTCCTACGAGCAGTACTTC
CDR3 protein: CASSYSSGSSYEQYF

D gene: NA
clone size: NA
V gene: TRBV3-1/TRBV3-2
J gene: TRBJ1-4
CDR3 DNA: TGTGCCAGCACCCAACTAGCCCAAACGGGAAAACTGTTTTTT
CDR3 protein: CASTQLAQTGKLFF

D gene: NA
clone size: NA
V gene: TRBV19
J gene: TRBJ1-2
CDR3 DNA: TGTGCCAGTAGTCCCCAGACAGGACAAGGCTATGGCTACACCTTC
CDR3 protein: CASSPQTGQGYGYTF

D gene: NA
clone size: NA
V gene: TRBV19
J gene: TRBJ1-2
CDR3 DNA: TGTGCCAGTAGTATAGTGTATCCGGGAAACTATGGCTACACCTTC
CDR3 protein: CASSIVYPGNYGYTF

D gene: TRBD1
clone size: once
V gene: TRBV3-1/TRBV3-2
J gene: TRBJ1-4
CDR3 DNA: TGTGCCAGCAGCCGCCCGTTTGGACAGGGAGCTGAAAAACTGTTTTTT
CDR3 protein: CASSRPFGQGAEKLFF

D gene: NA
clone size: NA
V gene: TRBV7-2
J gene: TRBJ2-3
CDR3 DNA: TGTGCCAGCCCGGACAGAGAGGGAACAGATACGCAGTATTTT
CDR3 protein: CASPDREGTDTQYF

D gene: NA
clone size: NA
V gene: TRBV5-1
J gene: TRBJ2-5
CDR3 DNA: TGCGCCAGCAGCTTGATTACAGGGACGGGCCAAGAGACCCAGTACTTC
CDR3 protein: CASSLITGTGQETQYF

D gene: TRBD1
clone size: NA
V gene: TRBV19
J gene: TRBJ2-1
CDR3 DNA: TGTGCCAGTACAAAATCCAACAGGGGTCGTTACAATGAGCAGTTCTTC
CDR3 protein: CASTKSNRGRYNEQFF

D gene: TRBD1
clone size: once
V gene: TRBV7-8
J gene: TRBJ2-2
CDR3 DNA: TGTGCCAGCAGCCTCCGCCGGGACAGGGCACCCGGGGAGCTGTTTTTT
CDR3 protein: CASSLRRDRAPGELFF

D gene: TRBD1
clone size: NA
V gene: TRBV6-5
J gene: TRBJ2-5
CDR3 DNA: TGTGCCAGCAGTTCCCGGGACAGGGGAAAAGAGACCCAGTACTTC
CDR3 protein: CASSSRDRGKETQYF

D gene: NA
clone size: NA
V gene: TRBV7-9
J gene: TRBJ2-7
CDR3 DNA: TGTGCCAGCAGTCATCGTACAGGGCCCGAGCAGTACTTC
CDR3 protein: CASSHRTGPEQYF

D gene: TRBD2
clone size: NA
V gene: TRBV6-5
J gene: TRBJ2-1
CDR3 DNA: TGTGCCAGCAACCCAGCGGGGGGGGCCTACAATGAGCAGTTCTTC
CDR3 protein: CASNPAGGAYNEQFF